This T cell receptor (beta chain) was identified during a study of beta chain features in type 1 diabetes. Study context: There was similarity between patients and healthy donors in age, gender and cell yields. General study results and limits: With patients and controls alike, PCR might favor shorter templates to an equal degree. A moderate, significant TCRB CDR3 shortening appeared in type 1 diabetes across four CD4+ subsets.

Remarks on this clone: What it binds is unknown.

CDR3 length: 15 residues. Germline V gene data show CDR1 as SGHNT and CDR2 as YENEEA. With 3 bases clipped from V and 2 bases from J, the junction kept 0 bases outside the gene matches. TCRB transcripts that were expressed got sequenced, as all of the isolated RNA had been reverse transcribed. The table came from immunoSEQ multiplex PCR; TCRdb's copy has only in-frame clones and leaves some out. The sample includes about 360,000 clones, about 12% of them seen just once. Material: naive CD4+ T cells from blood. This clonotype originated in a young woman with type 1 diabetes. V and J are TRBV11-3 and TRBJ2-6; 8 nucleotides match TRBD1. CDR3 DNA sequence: TGTGCCAGCAGCTTGACAGGGGCTGGGGCCAACGTCCTGACTTTC. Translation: CASSLTGAGANVLTF.